Listed below are T cell receptor beta chains from one sample, sequenced in a study of beta chain features in type 1 diabetes. Sequenced by immunoSEQ multiplex PCR; TCRdb stores in-frame clones only, minus some. The sample has about 360,000 clones, roughly 12% seen once. The sequencing input was naive CD4+ T cells from blood. The receptor set was obtained from a man between 18 and 29 years old in good health. Both conserved end residues are part of each CDR3. D genes are given only for firm matches. A clone size is listed for some rows: how often the clone was seen (once, few, many), or a class if it is expanded.

>few|TRBJ2-2|TRBV19|TRBD1
CASSPGTGYTGELFF
TGTGCCAGTAGTCCAGGGACAGGGTACACCGGGGAGCTGTTTTTT
>few|TRBJ2-2|TRBV2|TRBD1
CASRALDRDTGELFF
TGTGCCAGCAGAGCACTGGACAGGGACACCGGGGAGCTGTTTTTT
>few|TRBJ1-3|TRBV11-2|TRBD1
CASSPGGWRLSGNTIYF
TGTGCCAGCAGCCCAGGGGGCTGGAGACTCTCTGGAAACACCATATATTTT
>-|TRBJ2-1|TRBV6-1|TRBD2
CASSAYGGTTYNEQFF
TGTGCCAGCAGTGCCTACGGGGGGACCACCTACAATGAGCAGTTCTTC
>-|TRBJ2-2|TRBV5-1|-
CASSLSGPGELFF
TGCGCCAGCAGCTTGTCTGGGCCCGGGGAGCTGTTTTTT
>few|TRBJ2-5|TRBV5-1|-
CASSFVSQETQYF
TGCGCCAGCAGCTTCGTTAGCCAAGAGACCCAGTACTTC
>few|TRBJ2-1|TRBV7-3|TRBD2
CASSPSGTSGSYNEQFF
TGTGCCAGCAGCCCGTCCGGGACTAGCGGCTCCTACAATGAGCAGTTCTTC
>-|TRBJ2-7|TRBV7-9|TRBD2
CASSSQSGLARYEQYF
TGTGCCAGCAGCTCACAATCCGGACTAGCCCGCTACGAGCAGTACTTC
>few|TRBJ2-3|TRBV28|TRBD2
CASSAPGLATDTQYF
TGTGCCAGCAGTGCTCCGGGACTAGCGACAGATACGCAGTATTTT
>few|TRBJ2-3|TRBV29-1|TRBD1
CSIDWDRGDTQYF
TGCAGCATCGACTGGGACAGGGGGGATACGCAGTATTTT
>-|TRBJ2-7|TRBV28|-
CATAGRGDEQYF
TGTGCCACCGCCGGCAGGGGGGATGAGCAGTACTTC
>-|TRBJ2-7|TRBV25-1|TRBD2
CATQLAGGPRTRYF
TGTGCCACGCAACTAGCGGGAGGTCCCCGGACTAGGTACTTC
>few|TRBJ2-7|TRBV5-4|-
CASSLESGPTSPVLYF
TGTGCCAGCAGCTTAGAAAGCGGCCCTACTAGCCCCGTGCTGTACTTC
>few|TRBJ1-4|TRBV5-4|-
CASGNRVATNEKLFF
TGTGCCAGCGGGAACAGGGTGGCAACTAATGAAAAACTGTTTTTT
>-|TRBJ1-5|TRBV28|-
CASSLRGGRGPQHF
TGTGCCAGCAGTTTAAGAGGGGGAAGGGGGCCCCAGCATTTT
>few|TRBJ1-1|TRBV18|-
CASSPPGLRGGTEAFF
TGTGCCAGCTCACCACCCGGGCTAAGAGGGGGCACTGAAGCTTTCTTT